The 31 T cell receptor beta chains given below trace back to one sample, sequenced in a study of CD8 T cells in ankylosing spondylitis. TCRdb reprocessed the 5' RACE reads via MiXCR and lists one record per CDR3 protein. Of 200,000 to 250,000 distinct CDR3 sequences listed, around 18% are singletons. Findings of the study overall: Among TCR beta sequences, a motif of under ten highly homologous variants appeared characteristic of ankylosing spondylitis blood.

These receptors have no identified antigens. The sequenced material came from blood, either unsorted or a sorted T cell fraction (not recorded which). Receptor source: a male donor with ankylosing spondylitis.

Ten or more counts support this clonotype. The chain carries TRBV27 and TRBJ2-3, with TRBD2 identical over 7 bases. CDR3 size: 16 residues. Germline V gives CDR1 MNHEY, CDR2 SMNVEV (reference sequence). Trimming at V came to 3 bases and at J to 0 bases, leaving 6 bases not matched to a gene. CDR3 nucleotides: TGTGCCAGCAGTTTCACGCGGGGGAGTAGCACAGATACGCAGTATTTT. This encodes CASSFTRGSSTDTQYF.

Here the CDR3 DNA reads TGTGCCAGCAGTTTATTTTCCCCGGGCGTTGGGTACGAGCAGTACTTC. Amino acids: CASSLFSPGVGYEQYF. The chain couples TRBV27 to TRBJ2-7; D unresolved. The germline gives CDR1 MNHEY, CDR2 SMNVEV (reference sequence). Deletions cut 1 base from V and 4 bases from J, with 17 bases between. The CDR3 has 16 residues.

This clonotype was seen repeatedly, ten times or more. CDR3 sequence: CSARDLVESDTTVGTQYF. The CDR3, as DNA: TGCAGTGCTAGAGACCTAGTCGAGTCGGACACGACGGTAGGGACCCAGTACTTC. This chain links TRBV20-1 with TRBJ2-5, with a possible D match to TRBD1 (5 bases). Germline values: CDR1 DFQATT, CDR2 SNEGSKA (reference sequence). The CDR3 extends over 18 amino acids. Between the trimmed V and J ends, which lost 0 bases and 7 bases, there was a span of 27 bases.

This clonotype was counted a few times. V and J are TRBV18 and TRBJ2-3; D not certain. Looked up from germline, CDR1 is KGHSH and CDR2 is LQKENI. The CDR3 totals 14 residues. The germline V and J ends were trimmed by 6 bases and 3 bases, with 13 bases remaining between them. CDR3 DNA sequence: TGTGCCAGCTCCCCGGCCACAGATACAGATACGCAGTATTTT. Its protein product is CASSPATDTDTQYF.

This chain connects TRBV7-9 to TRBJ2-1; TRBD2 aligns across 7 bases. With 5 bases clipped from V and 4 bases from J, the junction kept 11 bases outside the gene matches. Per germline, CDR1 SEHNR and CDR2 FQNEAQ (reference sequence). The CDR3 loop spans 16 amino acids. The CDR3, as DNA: TGTGCCAGCAGCCCAATCGGGGGGTCCCTATACAATGAGCAGTTCTTC. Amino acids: CASSPIGGSLYNEQFF.

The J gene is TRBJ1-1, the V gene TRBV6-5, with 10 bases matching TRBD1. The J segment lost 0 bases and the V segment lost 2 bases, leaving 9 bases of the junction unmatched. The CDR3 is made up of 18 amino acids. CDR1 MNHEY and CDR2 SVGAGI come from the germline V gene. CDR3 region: CASSYPPGQGVMNTEAFF. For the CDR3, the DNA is TGTGCCAGCAGTTACCCTCCAGGACAGGGGGTAATGAACACTGAAGCTTTCTTT.

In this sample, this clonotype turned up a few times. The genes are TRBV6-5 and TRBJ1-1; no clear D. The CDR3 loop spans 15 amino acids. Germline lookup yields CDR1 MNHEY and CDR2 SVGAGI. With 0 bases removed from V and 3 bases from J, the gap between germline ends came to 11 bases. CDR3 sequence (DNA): TGTGCCAGCAGTTACTCGAAATTCGGGGACACTGAAGCTTTCTTT. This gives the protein CASSYSKFGDTEAFF.

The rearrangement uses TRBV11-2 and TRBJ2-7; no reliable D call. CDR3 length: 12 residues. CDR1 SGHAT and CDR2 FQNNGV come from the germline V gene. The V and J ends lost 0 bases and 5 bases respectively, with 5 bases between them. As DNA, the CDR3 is TGTGCCAGCAGCTTAGATCCAGACGAGCAGTACTTC. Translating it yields CASSLDPDEQYF.

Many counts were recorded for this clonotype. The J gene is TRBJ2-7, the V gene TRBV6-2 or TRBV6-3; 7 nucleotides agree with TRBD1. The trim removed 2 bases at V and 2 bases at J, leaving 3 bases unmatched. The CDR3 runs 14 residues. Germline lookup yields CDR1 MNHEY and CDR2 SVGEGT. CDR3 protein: CASSYGTDTYEQYF. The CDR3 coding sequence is TGTGCCAGCAGTTACGGGACAGATACCTACGAGCAGTACTTC.

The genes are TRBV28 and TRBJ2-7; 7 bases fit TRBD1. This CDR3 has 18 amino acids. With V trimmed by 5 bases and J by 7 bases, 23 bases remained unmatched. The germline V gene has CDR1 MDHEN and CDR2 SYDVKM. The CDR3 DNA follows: TGTGCCAGCAGTACCCGTCATCTGAGGGGGCGATTCCTTAGTGAGCAGTACTTC. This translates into CASSTRHLRGRFLSEQYF.

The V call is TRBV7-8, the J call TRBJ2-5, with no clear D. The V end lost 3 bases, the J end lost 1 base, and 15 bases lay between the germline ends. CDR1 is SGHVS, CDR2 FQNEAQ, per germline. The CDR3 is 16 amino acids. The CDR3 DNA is TGTGCCAGCAGCTTTGGACCTCAGCCCCCCCAAGAGACCCAGTACTTC. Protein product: CASSFGPQPPQETQYF.

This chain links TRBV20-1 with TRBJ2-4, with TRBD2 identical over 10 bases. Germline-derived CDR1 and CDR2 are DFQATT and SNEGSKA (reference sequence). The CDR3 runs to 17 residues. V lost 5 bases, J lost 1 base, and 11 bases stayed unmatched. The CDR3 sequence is CSASPGLAQSAKNIQYF. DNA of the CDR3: TGCAGTGCTTCTCCGGGACTAGCGCAATCTGCCAAAAACATTCAGTACTTC.

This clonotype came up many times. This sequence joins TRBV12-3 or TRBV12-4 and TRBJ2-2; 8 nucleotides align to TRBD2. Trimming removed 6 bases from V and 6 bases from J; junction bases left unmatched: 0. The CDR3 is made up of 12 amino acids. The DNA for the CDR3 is TGTGCCAGCAGACTAGCGGCCGGGGAGCTGTTTTTT. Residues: CASRLAAGELFF.

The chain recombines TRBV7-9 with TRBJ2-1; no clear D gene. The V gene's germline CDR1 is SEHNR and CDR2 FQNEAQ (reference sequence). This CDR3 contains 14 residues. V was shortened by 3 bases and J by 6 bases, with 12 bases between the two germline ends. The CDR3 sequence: CASSFDPEPNEQFF. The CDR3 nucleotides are TGTGCCAGCAGCTTCGACCCGGAGCCCAATGAGCAGTTCTTC.

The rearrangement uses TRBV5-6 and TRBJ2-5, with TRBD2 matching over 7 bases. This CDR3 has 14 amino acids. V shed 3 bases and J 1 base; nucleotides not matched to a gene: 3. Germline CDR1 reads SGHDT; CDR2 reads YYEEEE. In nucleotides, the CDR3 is TGTGCCAGCAGCTATGGGGGGGTCCAAGAGACCCAGTACTTC. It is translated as CASSYGGVQETQYF.

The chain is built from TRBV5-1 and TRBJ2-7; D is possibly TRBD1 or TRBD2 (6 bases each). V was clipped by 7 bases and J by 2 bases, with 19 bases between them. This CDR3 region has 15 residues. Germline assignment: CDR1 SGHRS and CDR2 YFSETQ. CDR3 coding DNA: TGCGCCAGCCATAAGGAGGGGGGCGTCGCCTACGAGCAGTACTTC. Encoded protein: CASHKEGGVAYEQYF.

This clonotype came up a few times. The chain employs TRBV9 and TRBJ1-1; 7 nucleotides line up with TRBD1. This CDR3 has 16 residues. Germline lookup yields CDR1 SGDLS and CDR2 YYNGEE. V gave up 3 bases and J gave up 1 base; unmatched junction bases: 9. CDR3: CASSDGEDRPNTEAFF. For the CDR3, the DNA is TGTGCCAGCAGCGATGGGGAGGACAGGCCGAACACTGAAGCTTTCTTT.

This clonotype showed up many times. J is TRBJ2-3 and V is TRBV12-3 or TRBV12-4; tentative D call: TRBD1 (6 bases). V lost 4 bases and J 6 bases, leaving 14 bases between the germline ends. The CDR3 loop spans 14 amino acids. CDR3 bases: TGTGCCAGCAGTTGGGGGCCCGTCGTGGATACGCAGTATTTT. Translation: CASSWGPVVDTQYF.

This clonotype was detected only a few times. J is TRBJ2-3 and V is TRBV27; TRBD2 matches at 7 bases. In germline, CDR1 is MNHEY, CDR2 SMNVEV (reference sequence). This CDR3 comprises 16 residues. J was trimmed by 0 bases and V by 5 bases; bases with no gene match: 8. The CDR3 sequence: CASSPRGAGSTDTQYF. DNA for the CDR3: TGTGCCAGCAGTCCCCGCGGAGCGGGGAGCACAGATACGCAGTATTTT.

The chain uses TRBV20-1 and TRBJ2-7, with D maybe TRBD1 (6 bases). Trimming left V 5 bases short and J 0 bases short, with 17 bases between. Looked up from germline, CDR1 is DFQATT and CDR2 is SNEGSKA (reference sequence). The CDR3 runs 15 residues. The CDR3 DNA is TGCAGTGCTGTTAACCGGGACACCAACTCCTACGAGCAGTACTTC. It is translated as CSAVNRDTNSYEQYF.

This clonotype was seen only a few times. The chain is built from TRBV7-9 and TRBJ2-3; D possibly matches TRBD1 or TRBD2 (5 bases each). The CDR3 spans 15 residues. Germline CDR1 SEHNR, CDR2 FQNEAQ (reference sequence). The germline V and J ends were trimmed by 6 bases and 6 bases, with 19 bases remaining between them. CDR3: CASSLGDGRWDTQYF. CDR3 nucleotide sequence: TGTGCCAGCAGTCTAGGGGACGGCCGTTGGGATACGCAGTATTTT.

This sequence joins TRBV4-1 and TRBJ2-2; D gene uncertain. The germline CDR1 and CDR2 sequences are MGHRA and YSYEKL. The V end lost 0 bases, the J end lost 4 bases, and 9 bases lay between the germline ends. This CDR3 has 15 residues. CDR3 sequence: CASSQEPHSTGELFF. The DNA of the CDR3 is TGCGCCAGCAGCCAAGAACCACATTCCACCGGGGAGCTGTTTTTT.

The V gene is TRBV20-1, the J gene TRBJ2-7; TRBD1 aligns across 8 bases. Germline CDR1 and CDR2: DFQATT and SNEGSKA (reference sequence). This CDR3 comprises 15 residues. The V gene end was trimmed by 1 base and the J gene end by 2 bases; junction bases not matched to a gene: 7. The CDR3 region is CSARVSDRETYEQYF. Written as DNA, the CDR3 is TGCAGTGCTAGAGTCTCGGACAGGGAAACCTACGAGCAGTACTTC.

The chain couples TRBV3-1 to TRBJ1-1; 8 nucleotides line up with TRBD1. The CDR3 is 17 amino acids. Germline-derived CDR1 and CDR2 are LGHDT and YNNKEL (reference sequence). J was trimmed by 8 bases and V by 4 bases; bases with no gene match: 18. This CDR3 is CASSREDRVNGQPEAFF. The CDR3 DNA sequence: TGTGCCAGCAGCCGAGAGGACAGGGTGAACGGGCAACCCGAAGCTTTCTTT.

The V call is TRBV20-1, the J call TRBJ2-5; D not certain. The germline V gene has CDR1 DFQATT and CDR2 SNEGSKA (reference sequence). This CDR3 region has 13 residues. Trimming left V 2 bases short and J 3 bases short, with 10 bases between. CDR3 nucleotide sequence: TGCAGTGCTAGACCAGCTCTAGAAGAGACCCAGTACTTC. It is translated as CSARPALEETQYF.

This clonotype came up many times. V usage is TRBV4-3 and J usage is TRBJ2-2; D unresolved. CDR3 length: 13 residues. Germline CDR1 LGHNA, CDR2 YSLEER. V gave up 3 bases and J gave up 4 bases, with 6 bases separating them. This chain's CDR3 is CASSHGLTGELFF. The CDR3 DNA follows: TGCGCCAGCAGCCACGGGCTCACCGGGGAGCTGTTTTTT.

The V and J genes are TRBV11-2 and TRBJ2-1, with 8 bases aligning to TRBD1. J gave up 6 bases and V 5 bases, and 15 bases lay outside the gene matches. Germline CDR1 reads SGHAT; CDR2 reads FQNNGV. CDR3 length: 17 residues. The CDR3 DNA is TGTGCCAGCAGCCCGCACAAGGGACAGGCGTCCGTCAATGAGCAGTTCTTC. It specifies CASSPHKGQASVNEQFF.

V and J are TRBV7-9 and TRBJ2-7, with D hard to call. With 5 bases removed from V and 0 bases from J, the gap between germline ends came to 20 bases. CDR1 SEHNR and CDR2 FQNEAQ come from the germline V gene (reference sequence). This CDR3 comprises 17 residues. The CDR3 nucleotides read TGTGCCAGCAGCACCCTCCTGGAAGGCCGGAGCTCCTACGAGCAGTACTTC. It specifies CASSTLLEGRSSYEQYF.

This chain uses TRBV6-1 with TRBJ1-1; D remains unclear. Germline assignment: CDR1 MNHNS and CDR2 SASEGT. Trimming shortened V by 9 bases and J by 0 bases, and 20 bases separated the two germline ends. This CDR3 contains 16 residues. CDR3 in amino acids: CASVSGWEEMNTEAFF. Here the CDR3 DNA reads TGTGCCAGTGTTTCGGGGTGGGAGGAAATGAACACTGAAGCTTTCTTT.

The DNA for the CDR3 is TGTGCCAGCAGTTTATTTTCGGGGTCGGGACTGGGTATTCGAGAGCAGTACTTC. Translation gives CASSLFSGSGLGIREQYF. The gene calls are TRBV27 and TRBJ2-7, with D tentatively TRBD2 (6 bases). The CDR3 is 18 residues long. The germline gives CDR1 MNHEY, CDR2 SMNVEV (reference sequence). V was cut by 1 base and J by 7 bases, with 26 bases left in between.

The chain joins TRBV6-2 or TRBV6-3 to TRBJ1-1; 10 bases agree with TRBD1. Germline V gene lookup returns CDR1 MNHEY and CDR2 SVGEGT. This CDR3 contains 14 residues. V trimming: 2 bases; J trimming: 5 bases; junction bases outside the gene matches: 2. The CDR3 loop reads CASSYGQGETEAFF. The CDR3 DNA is TGTGCCAGCAGTTACGGACAGGGGGAGACTGAAGCTTTCTTT.